This T cell receptor beta chain was profiled in a study of blood T cell repertoires in COVID-19. Per germline, CDR1 SGHDT and CDR2 YYEEEE. The ends were cut back, 4 bases at V and 5 bases at J, with 12 bases in the middle. The CDR3 is 14 amino acids. Clones were sequenced by immunoSEQ multiplex PCR, and TCRdb holds only the in-frame ones, with some missing. The top ten hold around 3% of the sample, which has approximately 200,000 clones, 70% to 90% seen once. Sequencing input: peripheral blood. The sequence came from a man in his 60s with acute or convalescent COVID-19. The rearrangement joins TRBV5-6 to TRBJ1-4; no clear D. The CDR3 region is CASSAGGANEKLFF. The CDR3, as DNA: TGTGCCAGCAGCGCAGGAGGCGCGAATGAAAAACTGTTTTTT.